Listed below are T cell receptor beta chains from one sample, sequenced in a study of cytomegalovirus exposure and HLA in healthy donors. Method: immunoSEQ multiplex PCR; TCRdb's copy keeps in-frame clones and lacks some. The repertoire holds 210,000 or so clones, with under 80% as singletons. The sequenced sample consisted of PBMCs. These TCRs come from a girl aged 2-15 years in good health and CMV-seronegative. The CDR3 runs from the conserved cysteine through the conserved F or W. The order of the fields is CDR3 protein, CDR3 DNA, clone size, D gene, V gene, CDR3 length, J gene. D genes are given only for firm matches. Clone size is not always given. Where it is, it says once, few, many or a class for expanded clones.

CDR3: CASRDRGGPPINEQFF
DNA: TGTGCCAGCAGGGACCGAGGAGGGCCTCCAATAAATGAGCAGTTCTTC
size: .
D: .
V: TRBV5-4
length: 16
J: TRBJ2-1

CDR3: CSVKADTEAFF
DNA: TGCAGCGTTAAGGCGGACACTGAAGCTTTCTTT
size: .
D: .
V: TRBV29-1
length: 11
J: TRBJ1-1

CDR3: CASSQGKTPRKGLYGYTF
DNA: TGTGCCAGCAGCCAAGGGAAAACGCCTAGGAAGGGGCTCTATGGCTACACCTTC
size: .
D: .
V: TRBV4-2
length: 18
J: TRBJ1-2

CDR3: CASSATGGMTEAFF
DNA: TGTGCCAGCAGTGCAACAGGGGGCATGACTGAAGCTTTCTTT
size: .
D: TRBD1
V: TRBV25-1
length: 14
J: TRBJ1-1

CDR3: CATRTVSGNTIYF
DNA: TGTGCCACCCGGACAGTCTCTGGAAACACCATATATTTT
size: .
D: .
V: TRBV10-3
length: 13
J: TRBJ1-3

CDR3: CASSVFYQPQHF
DNA: TGTGCCAGTAGCGTCTTCTATCAGCCCCAGCATTTT
size: .
D: .
V: TRBV19
length: 12
J: TRBJ1-5

CDR3: CATSGRGSGGTQYF
DNA: TGTGCCACCAGCGGCCGGGGGAGTGGAGGGACCCAGTACTTC
size: .
D: .
V: TRBV15
length: 14
J: TRBJ2-5

CDR3: CASSYSNGGNSPLHF
DNA: TGTGCCAGCAGTTACTCGAACGGGGGGAATTCACCCCTCCACTTT
size: .
D: .
V: TRBV6-5
length: 15
J: TRBJ1-6

CDR3: CASSLLGQGQPQHF
DNA: TGTGCCAGCAGTTTACTCGGACAGGGCCAGCCCCAGCATTTT
size: .
D: TRBD1
V: TRBV27
length: 14
J: TRBJ1-5

CDR3: CASSQIVGLAGLNEQFF
DNA: TGTGCCAGCAGCCAAATCGTGGGACTAGCGGGTCTAAATGAGCAGTTCTTC
size: .
D: TRBD2
V: TRBV5-6
length: 17
J: TRBJ2-1

CDR3: CASSSIDRTYEQYF
DNA: TGTGCCAGCAGCTCAATTGACAGGACCTACGAGCAGTACTTC
size: .
D: .
V: TRBV6-5
length: 14
J: TRBJ2-7

CDR3: CASGRQGYDYGYTF
DNA: TGTGCCAGCGGACGGCAGGGTTATGACTATGGCTACACCTTC
size: .
D: .
V: TRBV27
length: 14
J: TRBJ1-2

CDR3: CASSLAEGAGNSPLHF
DNA: TGTGCCAGCAGCTTGGCCGAGGGGGCTGGGAATTCACCCCTCCACTTT
size: .
D: TRBD1
V: TRBV5-4
length: 16
J: TRBJ1-6

CDR3: CASSSRDRNTGELFF
DNA: TGTGCCAGCAGTTCCCGGGACAGGAACACCGGGGAGCTGTTTTTT
size: .
D: TRBD1
V: TRBV2
length: 15
J: TRBJ2-2

CDR3: CASSFIETQYF
DNA: TGTGCCAGCAGTTTTATAGAGACCCAGTACTTC
size: .
D: .
V: TRBV6-5
length: 11
J: TRBJ2-5

CDR3: CASSFEWAHYGYTF
DNA: TGTGCCAGCAGCTTTGAATGGGCTCACTATGGCTACACCTTC
size: .
D: .
V: TRBV13
length: 14
J: TRBJ1-2

CDR3: CASSGGQGVGETQYF
DNA: TGTGCCAGCAGTGGGGGACAGGGGGTAGGAGAGACCCAGTACTTC
size: .
D: TRBD1
V: TRBV6-5
length: 15
J: TRBJ2-5

CDR3: CASSPGLAGAETQYF
DNA: TGTGCCAGCAGCCCCGGACTAGCGGGAGCAGAGACCCAGTACTTC
size: .
D: TRBD2
V: TRBV5-6
length: 15
J: TRBJ2-5

CDR3: CAISESGTGNTIYF
DNA: TGTGCCATCAGTGAGTCTGGGACAGGAAACACCATATATTTT
size: .
D: .
V: TRBV10-3
length: 14
J: TRBJ1-3

CDR3: CASREGSNEQFF
DNA: TGCGCCAGCAGGGAGGGGTCCAATGAGCAGTTCTTC
size: .
D: .
V: TRBV5-1
length: 12
J: TRBJ2-1

CDR3: CASRTGGQETQYF
DNA: TGCGCCAGCAGGACGGGGGGCCAAGAGACCCAGTACTTC
size: .
D: TRBD2
V: TRBV5-1
length: 13
J: TRBJ2-5

CDR3: CASSFGGQPQHF
DNA: TGTGCCAGCAGTTTTGGGGGGCAGCCCCAGCATTTT
size: .
D: .
V: TRBV27
length: 12
J: TRBJ1-5

CDR3: CAISGAHNTEAFF
DNA: TGTGCCATCAGTGGGGCGCATAACACTGAAGCTTTCTTT
size: .
D: .
V: TRBV10-3
length: 13
J: TRBJ1-1

CDR3: CASYLKRGGVVDTQYF
DNA: TGTGCCAGCTACCTTAAACGGGGGGGCGTCGTAGATACGCAGTATTTT
size: few
D: TRBD2
V: TRBV5-4
length: 16
J: TRBJ2-3

CDR3: CASSLDRADTQYF
DNA: TGTGCCAGCAGTCTGGACAGGGCAGATACGCAGTATTTT
size: once
D: TRBD1
V: TRBV6-1
length: 13
J: TRBJ2-3

CDR3: CASSTLVVSGIGGVGVSGEQYF
DNA: TGTGCCAGCTCCACCCTAGTGGTTTCTGGTATAGGGGGAGTCGGGGTGTCGGGGGAGCAGTACTTC
size: .
D: .
V: TRBV28
length: 22
J: TRBJ2-7